This T cell receptor (beta chain) was sequenced in a study of cytomegalovirus exposure and HLA in healthy donors. V lost 5 bases and J lost 5, with 9 bases in between. This CDR3 has 11 amino acids. Germline V CDR1 and CDR2: GTSNPN, SVGIG (reference sequence). PCR primers comprised 60 Vbeta and 13 Jbeta primers. Repertoires were generated with immunoSEQ multiplex PCR, while TCRdb's copy carries only in-frame clones and drops some. Here the sample spans more than 130,000 clones, roughly 75% being singletons. This clone occurred a few times. The sequenced sample consisted of PBMCs. V and J are TRBV30 and TRBJ1-2, with unresolved D. This receptor was identified in a man aged 40-49 years in good health and CMV-seropositive. CDR3 coding DNA: TGTGCCTGGGGTCGGAGATATGGCTACACCTTC. As protein: CAWGRRYGYTF. The full variable domain, with the rest looked up from reference TRBV30 and TRBJ1-2, is SQTIHQWPATLVQPVGSPLSLECTVEGTSNPNLYWYRQAAGRGLQLLFYSVGIGQISSEVPQNLSASRPQDRQFILSSKKLLLSDSGFYLCAWGRRYGYTFGSGTRLTVV.